This T cell receptor (beta chain) was profiled in a study of CD8 T cells in Susac syndrome. Overall study results and limits: The study found that Susac CD8+ clonal expansion peaked in TEMRA cells and active patients.

Concerning this clonotype itself: Its specificity is unknown.

Random hexamers were used to reverse transcribe 0.5 to 1 ug of RNA. Multiplex immunoSEQ PCR targeted 54 Vbeta and 13 Jbeta TCR beta segments. MiXCR, applied by TCRdb to the immunoSEQ multiplex PCR reads, yields one record per CDR3 protein. The sample has 95,000 to 150,000 distinct CDR3 sequences, over 90% seen once. Germline V gene lookup returns CDR1 SGHRS and CDR2 YFSETQ. The V segment lost 2 bases and the J segment 3 bases; nucleotides outside the gene matches: 3. The length of the CDR3 is 15 residues. The sample comprised CD8+ T cells from PBMCs. The receptor comes from a human donor with Susac syndrome. The chain joins TRBV5-1 to TRBJ2-1; 9 bases align to TRBD2. The DNA of the CDR3 is TGCGCCAGCAGCTTAAGCGGGGGGTACTACAATGAGCAGTTCTTC. Amino acids: CASSLSGGYYNEQFF. Full variable domain (remainder filled in from reference TRBV5-1 and TRBJ2-1): KAGVTQTPRYLIKTRGQQVTLSCSPISGHRSVSWYQQTPGQGLQFLFEYFSETQRNKGNFPGRFSGRQFSNSRSEMNVSTLELGDSALYLCASSLSGGYYNEQFFGPGTRLTVL.